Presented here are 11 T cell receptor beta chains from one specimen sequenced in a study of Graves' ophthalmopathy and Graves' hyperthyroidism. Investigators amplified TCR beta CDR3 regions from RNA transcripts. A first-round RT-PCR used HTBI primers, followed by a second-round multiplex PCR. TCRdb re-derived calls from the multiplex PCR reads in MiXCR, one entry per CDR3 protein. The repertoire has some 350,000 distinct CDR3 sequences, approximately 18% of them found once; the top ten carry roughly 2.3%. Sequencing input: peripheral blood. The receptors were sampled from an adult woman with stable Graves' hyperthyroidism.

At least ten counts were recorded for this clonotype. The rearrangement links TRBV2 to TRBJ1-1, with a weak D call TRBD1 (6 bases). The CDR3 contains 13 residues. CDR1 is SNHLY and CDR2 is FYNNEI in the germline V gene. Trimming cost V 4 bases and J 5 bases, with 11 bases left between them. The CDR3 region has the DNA TGTGCCAGCAGTGTAGCAGGGACAACTGAAGCTTTCTTT. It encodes CASSVAGTTEAFF.

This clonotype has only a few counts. The DNA of the CDR3 is TGCGCCAGCAGAGAATATGGCCATCGGGTGGGATTGAACACTGAAGCTTTCTTT. Translation gives CASREYGHRVGLNTEAFF. The genes are TRBV4-1 and TRBJ1-1, with D uncertain. Germline V gene lookup returns CDR1 MGHRA and CDR2 YSYEKL. The CDR3 extends over 18 amino acids. V was shortened by 6 bases and J by 0 bases, with 23 bases between the two germline ends.

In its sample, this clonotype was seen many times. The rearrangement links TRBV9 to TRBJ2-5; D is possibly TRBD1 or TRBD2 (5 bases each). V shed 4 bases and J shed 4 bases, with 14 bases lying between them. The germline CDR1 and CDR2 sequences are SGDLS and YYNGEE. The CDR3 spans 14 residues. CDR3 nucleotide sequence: TGTGCCAGCAGCCCCTGGGGGACCGCAGAGACCCAGTACTTC. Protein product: CASSPWGTAETQYF. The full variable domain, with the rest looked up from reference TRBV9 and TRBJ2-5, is DSGVTQTPKHLITATGQRVTLRCSPRSGDLSVYWYQQSLDQGLQFLIQYYNGEERAKGNILERFSAQQFPDLHSELNLSSLELGDSALYFCASSPWGTAETQYFGPGTRLLVL.

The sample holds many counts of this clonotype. The CDR3 sequence: CSVVGVVGRGDGEQYF. CDR3 coding DNA: TGCAGCGTTGTTGGGGTGGTGGGCAGGGGCGATGGCGAGCAGTACTTC. The V and J genes are TRBV29-1 and TRBJ2-7, with D tentatively TRBD1 (6 bases). Trimming removed 4 bases from V and 6 bases from J, with 25 bases in between. This CDR3 has 16 amino acids. Germline V lookup: CDR1 SQVTM, CDR2 ANQGSEA.

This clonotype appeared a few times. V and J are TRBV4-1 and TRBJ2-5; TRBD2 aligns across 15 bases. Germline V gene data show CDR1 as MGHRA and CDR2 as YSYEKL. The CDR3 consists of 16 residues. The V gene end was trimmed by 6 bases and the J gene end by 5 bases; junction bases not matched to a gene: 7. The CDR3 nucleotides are TGCGCCAGCAGTCCCGGGACTAGCGGGAGGACGGAGACCCAGTACTTC. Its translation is CASSPGTSGRTETQYF.

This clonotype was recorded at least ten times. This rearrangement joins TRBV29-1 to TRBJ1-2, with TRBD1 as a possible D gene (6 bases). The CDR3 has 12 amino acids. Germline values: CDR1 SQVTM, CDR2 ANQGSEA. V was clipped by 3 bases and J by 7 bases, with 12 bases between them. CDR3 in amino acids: CSVDNRERGYTF. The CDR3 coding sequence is TGCAGCGTTGATAACAGGGAGCGTGGCTACACCTTC.

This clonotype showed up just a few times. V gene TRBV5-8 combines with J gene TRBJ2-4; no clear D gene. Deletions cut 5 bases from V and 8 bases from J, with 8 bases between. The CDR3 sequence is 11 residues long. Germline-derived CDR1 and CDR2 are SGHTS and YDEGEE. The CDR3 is CASSLEDIQYF. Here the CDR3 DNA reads TGTGCCAGCAGTTTAGAGGACATTCAGTACTTC.

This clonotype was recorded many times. CDR3 coding DNA: TGTGCCACCAGTGGAGCTAGCGGGAACGAGCAGTACTTC. Amino acid sequence: CATSGASGNEQYF. The chain recombines TRBV24-1 with TRBJ2-7, with 9 bases that match TRBD2. The CDR3 runs to 13 residues. Trimming cost V 5 bases and J 5 bases; bases outside gene matches: 3. The germline V gene has CDR1 KGHDR and CDR2 SFDVKD.

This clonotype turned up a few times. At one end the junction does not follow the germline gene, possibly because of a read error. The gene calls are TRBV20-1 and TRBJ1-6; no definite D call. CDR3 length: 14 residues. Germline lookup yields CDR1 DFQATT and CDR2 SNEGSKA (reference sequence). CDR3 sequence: CSAGEGAYNSPLHF. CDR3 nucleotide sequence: TGCAGTGCTGGAGAGGGAGCTTATAATTCACCCCTCCACTTT.

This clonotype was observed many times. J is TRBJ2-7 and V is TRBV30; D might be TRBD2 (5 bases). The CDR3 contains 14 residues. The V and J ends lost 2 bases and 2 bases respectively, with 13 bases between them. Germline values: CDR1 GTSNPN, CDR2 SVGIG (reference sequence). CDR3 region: CAWSIGSFAYEQYF. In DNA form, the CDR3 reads TGTGCCTGGAGTATAGGGAGTTTCGCCTACGAGCAGTACTTC.

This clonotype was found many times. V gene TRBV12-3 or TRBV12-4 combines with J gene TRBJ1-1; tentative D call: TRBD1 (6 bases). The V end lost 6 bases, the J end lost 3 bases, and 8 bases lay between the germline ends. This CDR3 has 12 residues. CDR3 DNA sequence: TGTGCCAGCAGGACAGGACACACTGAAGCTTTCTTT. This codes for CASRTGHTEAFF.